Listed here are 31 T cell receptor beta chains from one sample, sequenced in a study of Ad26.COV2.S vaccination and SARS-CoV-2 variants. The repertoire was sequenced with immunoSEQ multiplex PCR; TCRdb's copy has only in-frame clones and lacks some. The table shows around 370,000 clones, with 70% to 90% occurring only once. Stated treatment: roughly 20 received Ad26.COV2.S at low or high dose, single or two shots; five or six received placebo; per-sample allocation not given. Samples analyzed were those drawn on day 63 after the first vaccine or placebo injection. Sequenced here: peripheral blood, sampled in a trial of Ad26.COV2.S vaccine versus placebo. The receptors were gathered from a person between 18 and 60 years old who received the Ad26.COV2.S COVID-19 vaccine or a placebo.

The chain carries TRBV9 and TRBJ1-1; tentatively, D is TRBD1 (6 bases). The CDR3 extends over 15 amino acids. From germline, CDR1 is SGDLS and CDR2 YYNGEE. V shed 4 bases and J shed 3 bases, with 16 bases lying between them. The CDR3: CASSPWGAGDTEAFF. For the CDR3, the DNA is TGTGCCAGCAGCCCGTGGGGGGCAGGTGACACTGAAGCTTTCTTT.

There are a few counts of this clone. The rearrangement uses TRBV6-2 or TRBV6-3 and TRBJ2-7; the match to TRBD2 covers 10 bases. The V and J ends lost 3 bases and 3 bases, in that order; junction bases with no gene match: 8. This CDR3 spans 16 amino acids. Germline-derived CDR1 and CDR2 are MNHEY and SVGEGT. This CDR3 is CASSYGLAGALYEQYF. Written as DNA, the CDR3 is TGTGCCAGCAGTTATGGGCTAGCGGGAGCGCTCTACGAGCAGTACTTC.

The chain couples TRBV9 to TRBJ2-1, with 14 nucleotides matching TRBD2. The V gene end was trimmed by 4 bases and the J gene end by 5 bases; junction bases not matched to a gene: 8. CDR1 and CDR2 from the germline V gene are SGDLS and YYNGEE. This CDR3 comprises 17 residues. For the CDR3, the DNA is TGTGCCAGCAGCACCCGACTAGCGGGGGGGGATCACAATGAGCAGTTCTTC. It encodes CASSTRLAGGDHNEQFF.

Here the CDR3 reads CASSLGVGASNQPQHF. CDR3 nucleotides: TGTGCCAGCAGTTTAGGGGTTGGGGCCAGCAATCAGCCCCAGCATTTT. This chain joins TRBV6-5 and TRBJ1-5, with D possibly matching TRBD1 (5 bases). The CDR3 totals 16 residues. The V gene's germline CDR1 is MNHEY and CDR2 SVGAGI. V was trimmed by 4 bases and J by 1 base, leaving 14 bases between them.

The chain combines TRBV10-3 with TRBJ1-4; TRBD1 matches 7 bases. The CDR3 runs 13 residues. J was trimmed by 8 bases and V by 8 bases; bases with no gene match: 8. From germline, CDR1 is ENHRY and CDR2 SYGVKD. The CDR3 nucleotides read TGTGCCATCTCAGACAGGGCGAAGGAAAAACTGTTTTTT. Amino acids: CAISDRAKEKLFF.

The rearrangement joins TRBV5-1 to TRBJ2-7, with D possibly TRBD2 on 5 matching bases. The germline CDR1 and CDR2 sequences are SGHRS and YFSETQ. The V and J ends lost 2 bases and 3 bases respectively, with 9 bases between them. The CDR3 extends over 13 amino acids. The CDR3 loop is CASSFRENYEQYF. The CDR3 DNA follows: TGCGCCAGCAGCTTTAGGGAGAACTACGAGCAGTACTTC.

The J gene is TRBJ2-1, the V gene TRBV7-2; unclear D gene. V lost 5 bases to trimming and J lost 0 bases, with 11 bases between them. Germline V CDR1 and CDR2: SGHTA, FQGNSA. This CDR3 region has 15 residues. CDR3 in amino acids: CASSQGPSSYNEQFF. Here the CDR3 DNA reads TGTGCCAGCAGCCAAGGACCAAGCTCCTACAATGAGCAGTTCTTC. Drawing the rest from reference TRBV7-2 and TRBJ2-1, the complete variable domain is GAGVSQSPSNKVTEKGKDVELRCDPISGHTALYWYRQSLGQGLEFLIYFQGNSAPDKSGLPSDRFSAERTGGSVSTLTIQRTQQEDSAVYLCASSQGPSSYNEQFFGPGTRLTVL.

DNA for the CDR3: TGTGCCAGCAGCCCATGGCGTCCGGTTAACAATGAGCAGTTCTTC. This gives the protein CASSPWRPVNNEQFF. The rearrangement joins TRBV6-6 to TRBJ2-1; D ambiguous. Germline values: CDR1 MNHNY, CDR2 SVGAGI (reference sequence). This CDR3 is 15 amino acids long. V lost 6 bases, J lost 5 bases, and 17 bases lay in between.

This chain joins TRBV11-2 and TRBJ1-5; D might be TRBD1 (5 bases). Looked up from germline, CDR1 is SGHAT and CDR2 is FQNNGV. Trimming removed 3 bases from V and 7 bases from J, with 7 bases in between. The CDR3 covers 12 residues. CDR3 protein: CASSFRGQPQHF. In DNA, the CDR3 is TGTGCCAGCAGCTTTAGGGGACAGCCCCAGCATTTT.

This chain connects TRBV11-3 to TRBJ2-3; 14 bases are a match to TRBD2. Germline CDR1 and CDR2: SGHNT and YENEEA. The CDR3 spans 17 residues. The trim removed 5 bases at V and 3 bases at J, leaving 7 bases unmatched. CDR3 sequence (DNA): TGTGCCAGCAGCCTGGCCGGGACTAGCGGGAGAACAGATACGCAGTATTTT. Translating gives CASSLAGTSGRTDTQYF.

The CDR3 coding sequence is TGTGCCTGGAGTCAAGGGGAGATGAATCAGCCCCAGCATTTT. The encoded protein is CAWSQGEMNQPQHF. V is TRBV30 and J is TRBJ1-5, with TRBD1 as a possible D gene (5 bases). Trimming cost V 2 bases and J 4 bases, with 12 bases left between them. The CDR3 totals 14 residues. CDR1 is GTSNPN, CDR2 SVGIG, per germline (reference sequence). The full variable domain, rest sourced from reference TRBV30 and TRBJ1-5, is SQTIHQWPATLVQPVGSPLSLECTVEGTSNPNLYWYRQAAGRGLQLLFYSVGIGQISSEVPQNLSASRPQDRQFILSSKKLLLSDSGFYLCAWSQGEMNQPQHFGDGTRLSIL.

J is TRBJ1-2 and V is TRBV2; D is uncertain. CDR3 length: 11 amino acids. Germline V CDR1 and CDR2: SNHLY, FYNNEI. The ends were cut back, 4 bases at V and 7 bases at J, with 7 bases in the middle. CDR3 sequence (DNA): TGTGCCAGCAGTGTGGGTAGTGGCTACACCTTC. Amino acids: CASSVGSGYTF.

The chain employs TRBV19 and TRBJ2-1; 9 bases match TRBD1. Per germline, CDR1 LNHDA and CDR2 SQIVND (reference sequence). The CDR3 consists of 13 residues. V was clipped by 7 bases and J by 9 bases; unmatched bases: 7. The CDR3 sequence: CASTTGTGREQFF. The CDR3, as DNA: TGTGCCAGTACAACCGGGACAGGGCGTGAGCAGTTCTTC. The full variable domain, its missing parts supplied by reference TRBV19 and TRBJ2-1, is DGGITQSPKYLFRKEGQNVTLSCEQNLNHDAMYWYRQDPGQGLRLIYYSQIVNDFQKGDIAEGYSVSREKKESFPLTVTSAQKNPTAFYLCASTTGTGREQFFGPGTRLTVL.

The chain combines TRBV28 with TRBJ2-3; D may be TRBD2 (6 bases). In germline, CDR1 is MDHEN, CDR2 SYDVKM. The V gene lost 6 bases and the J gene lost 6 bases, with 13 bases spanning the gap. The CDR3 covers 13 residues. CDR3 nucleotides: TGTGCCAGCAGCTCCGGGACTCTGGATACGCAGTATTTT. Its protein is CASSSGTLDTQYF.

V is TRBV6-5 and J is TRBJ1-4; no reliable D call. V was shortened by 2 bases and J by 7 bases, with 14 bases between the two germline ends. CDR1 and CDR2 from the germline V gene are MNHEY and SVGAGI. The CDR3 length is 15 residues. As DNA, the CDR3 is TGTGCCAGCAGTTACCAGGCGGAAGTAGGTGAAAAACTGTTTTTT. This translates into CASSYQAEVGEKLFF.

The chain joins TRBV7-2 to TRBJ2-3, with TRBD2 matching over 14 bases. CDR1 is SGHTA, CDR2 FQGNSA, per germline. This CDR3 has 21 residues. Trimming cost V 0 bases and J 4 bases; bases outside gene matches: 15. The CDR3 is CASSLASFNYMGLAGADTQYF. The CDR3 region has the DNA TGTGCCAGCAGCTTAGCTAGTTTTAATTATATGGGACTAGCGGGAGCAGATACGCAGTATTTT. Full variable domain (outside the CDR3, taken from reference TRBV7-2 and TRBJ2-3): GAGVSQSPSNKVTEKGKDVELRCDPISGHTALYWYRQSLGQGLEFLIYFQGNSAPDKSGLPSDRFSAERTGGSVSTLTIQRTQQEDSAVYLCASSLASFNYMGLAGADTQYFGPGTRLTVL.

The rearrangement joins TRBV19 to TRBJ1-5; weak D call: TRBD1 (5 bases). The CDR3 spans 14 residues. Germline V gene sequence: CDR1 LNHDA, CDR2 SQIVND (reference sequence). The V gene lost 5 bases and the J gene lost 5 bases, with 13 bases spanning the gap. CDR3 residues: CASSVQGRDQPQHF. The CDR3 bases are TGTGCCAGTAGTGTTCAGGGTAGGGATCAGCCCCAGCATTTT.

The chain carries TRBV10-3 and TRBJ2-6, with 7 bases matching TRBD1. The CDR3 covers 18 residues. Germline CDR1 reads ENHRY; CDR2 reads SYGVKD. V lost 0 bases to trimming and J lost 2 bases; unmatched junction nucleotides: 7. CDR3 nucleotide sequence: TGTGCCATCAGTGAGTCAAAGGGGGCCCTCGCTGGGGCCAACGTCCTGACTTTC. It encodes CAISESKGALAGANVLTF.

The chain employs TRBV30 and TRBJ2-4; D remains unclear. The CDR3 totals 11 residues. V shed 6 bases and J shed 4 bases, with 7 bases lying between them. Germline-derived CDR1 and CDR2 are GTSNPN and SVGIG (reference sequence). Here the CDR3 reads CACREKNIQYF. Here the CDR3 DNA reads TGTGCCTGCCGCGAAAAAAACATTCAGTACTTC. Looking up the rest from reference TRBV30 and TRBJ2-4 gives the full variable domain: SQTIHQWPATLVQPVGSPLSLECTVEGTSNPNLYWYRQAAGRGLQLLFYSVGIGQISSEVPQNLSASRPQDRQFILSSKKLLLSDSGFYLCACREKNIQYFGAGTRLSVL.

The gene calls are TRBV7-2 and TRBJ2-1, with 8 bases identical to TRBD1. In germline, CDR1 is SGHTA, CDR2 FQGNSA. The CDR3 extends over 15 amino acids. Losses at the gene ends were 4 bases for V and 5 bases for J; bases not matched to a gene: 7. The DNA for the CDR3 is TGTGCCAGCAGCTGGGGGACAGGAGCCAACAATGAGCAGTTCTTC. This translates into CASSWGTGANNEQFF.

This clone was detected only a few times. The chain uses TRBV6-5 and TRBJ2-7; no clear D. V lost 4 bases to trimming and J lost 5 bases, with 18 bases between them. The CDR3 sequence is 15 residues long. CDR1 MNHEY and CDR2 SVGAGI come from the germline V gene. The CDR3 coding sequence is TGTGCCAGCAGTTTGACCTATATCGATCGGGACGAGCAGTACTTC. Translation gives CASSLTYIDRDEQYF.

For the CDR3, the DNA is TGTGCCAGCATATCAGATAAATTGGGGGCGATTAATGAAAAACTGTTTTTT. This sequence encodes CASISDKLGAINEKLFF. J is TRBJ1-4 and V is TRBV28; D is possibly TRBD1 (6 bases). The CDR3 consists of 17 residues. Between the trimmed V and J ends, which lost 7 bases and 4 bases, there was a span of 22 bases. CDR1 is MDHEN and CDR2 is SYDVKM in the germline V gene.

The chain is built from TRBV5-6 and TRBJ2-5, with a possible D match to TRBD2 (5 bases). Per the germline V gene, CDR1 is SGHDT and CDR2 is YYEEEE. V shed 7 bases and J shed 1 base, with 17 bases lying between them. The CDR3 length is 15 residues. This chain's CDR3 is CASRGIGAIQETQYF. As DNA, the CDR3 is TGTGCCAGCCGAGGGATAGGCGCCATCCAAGAGACCCAGTACTTC.

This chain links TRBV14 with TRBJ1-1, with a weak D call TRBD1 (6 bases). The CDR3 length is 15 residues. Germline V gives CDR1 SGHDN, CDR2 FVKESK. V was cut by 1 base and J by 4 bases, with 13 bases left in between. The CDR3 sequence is CASSQGGLPGTEAFF. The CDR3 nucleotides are TGTGCCAGCAGCCAAGGGGGGCTCCCGGGCACTGAAGCTTTCTTT.

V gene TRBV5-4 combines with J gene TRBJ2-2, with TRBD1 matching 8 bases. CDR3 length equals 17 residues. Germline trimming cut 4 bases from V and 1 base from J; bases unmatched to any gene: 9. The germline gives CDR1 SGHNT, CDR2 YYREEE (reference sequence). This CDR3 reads CASSALSGGENTGELFF. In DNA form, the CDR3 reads TGTGCCAGCAGCGCGCTATCAGGGGGCGAGAACACCGGGGAGCTGTTTTTT.

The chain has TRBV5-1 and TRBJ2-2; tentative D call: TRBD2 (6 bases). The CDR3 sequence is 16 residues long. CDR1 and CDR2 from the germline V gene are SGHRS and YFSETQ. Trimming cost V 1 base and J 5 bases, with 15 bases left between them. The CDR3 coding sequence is TGCGCCAGCAGCTTGATGGCAGGGAGGAGAACCGGGGAGCTGTTTTTT. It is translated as CASSLMAGRRTGELFF.

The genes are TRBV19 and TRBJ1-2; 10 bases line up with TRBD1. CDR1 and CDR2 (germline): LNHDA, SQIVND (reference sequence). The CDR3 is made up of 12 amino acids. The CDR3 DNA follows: TGTGCTACCGGGACAGGGGTCTATGGCTACACCTTC. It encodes CATGTGVYGYTF.

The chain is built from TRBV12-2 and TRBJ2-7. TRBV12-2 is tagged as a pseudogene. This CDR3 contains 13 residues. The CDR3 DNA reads TGTGCAAGTCGATGGTCACGCTCCTACGAGCAGTACTTC. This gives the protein CASRWSRSYEQYF.

CDR3 bases: TGTGCCAGCAGCCACGGGGGCTTAGGAGATACGCAGTATTTT. This sequence encodes CASSHGGLGDTQYF. V usage is TRBV3-1 (or the pseudogene TRBV3-2) and J usage is TRBJ2-3; D is perhaps TRBD1 or TRBD2 (6 bases each). V lost 3 bases, J lost 5 bases, and 12 bases lay in between. The CDR3 has 14 amino acids. In germline, CDR1 is LGHDT, CDR2 YNNKEL (reference sequence).

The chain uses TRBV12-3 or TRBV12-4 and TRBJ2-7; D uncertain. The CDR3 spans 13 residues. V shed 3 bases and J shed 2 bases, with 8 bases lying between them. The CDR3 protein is CASSFAVAYEQYF. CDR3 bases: TGTGCCAGCAGTTTCGCAGTGGCCTACGAGCAGTACTTC.

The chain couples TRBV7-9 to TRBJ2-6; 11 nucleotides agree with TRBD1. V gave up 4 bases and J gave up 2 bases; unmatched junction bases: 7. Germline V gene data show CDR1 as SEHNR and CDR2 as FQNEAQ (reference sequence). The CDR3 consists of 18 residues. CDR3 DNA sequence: TGTGCCAGCAGCTACGGACAGGGGGCTTCAACTGGGGCCAACGTCCTGACTTTC. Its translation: CASSYGQGASTGANVLTF.